The 8 T cell receptor beta chains below were found in one sample sequenced in a study of regulatory T cells in long-lasting Graves disease. Both iRepertoire HTBI primers and Arm-PCR of CDR3 regions were used to build the TCR beta libraries. TCRdb independently ran MiXCR on the multiplex PCR reads; one entry per CDR3 protein. The table lists 600,000 to 800,000 distinct CDR3 sequences, 30% of them singletons, with about two fifths in the top ten. Sample time point: persistent/refractory GD, antithyroid drugs over 5 years with positive TRAb. Generation of the TCR library employed RNA extracted from PBMCs. This material consisted of peripheral blood mononuclear cells (PBMCs), taken when the disease was refractory, from a patient treated with antithyroid drugs. Every receptor here comes from a female donor with Graves disease.

V is TRBV30 and J is TRBJ1-2; D may be TRBD1 (5 bases). Trimming took off 2 bases at V and 6 bases at J, with 16 bases between the two ends. The germline gives CDR1 GTSNPN, CDR2 SVGIG (reference sequence). This CDR3 region has 14 residues. The CDR3 nucleotides are TGTGCCTGGAGTTTTCAGGGTTCGAATCATGGCTACACCTTC. Encoded protein: CAWSFQGSNHGYTF.

The V call is TRBV30, the J call TRBJ2-2; no clear D gene. V was pared by 2 bases and J by 6 bases, with 7 bases between. This CDR3 region has 12 residues. Germline assignment: CDR1 GTSNPN and CDR2 SVGIG (reference sequence). CDR3 sequence reads: CAWSHPPGELFF. The DNA of the CDR3 is TGTGCCTGGAGTCACCCCCCCGGGGAGCTGTTTTTT.

In its sample, this clonotype was seen many times. For the CDR3, the DNA is TGTGCCAGCAGTACCGCGGGGCCTGAAGCTTTCTTT. The encoded protein is CASSTAGPEAFF. The chain has TRBV28 and TRBJ1-1; TRBD1 is a possible D gene (5 bases). There are 12 residues in the CDR3. Germline values: CDR1 MDHEN, CDR2 SYDVKM. V lost 5 bases to trimming and J lost 6 bases, with 10 bases between them.

This chain links TRBV4-1 with TRBJ2-6; D not resolved. The germline gives CDR1 MGHRA, CDR2 YSYEKL. Trimming cost V 2 bases and J 0 bases, with 5 bases left between them. The length of the CDR3 is 15 residues. The CDR3: CASSQFSSGANVLTF. The CDR3 DNA sequence: TGCGCCAGCAGCCAATTTTCCTCTGGGGCCAACGTCCTGACTTTC.

This clonotype was counted once. This chain connects TRBV29-1 to TRBJ1-1; D is undetermined. This CDR3 comprises 13 residues. V lost 4 bases and J 7 bases, leaving 16 bases between the germline ends. Looked up from germline, CDR1 is SQVTM and CDR2 is ANQGSEA. The CDR3 sequence is CSVALRGASEAFF. The CDR3 DNA reads as TGCAGCGTTGCCCTCCGTGGAGCCAGTGAAGCTTTCTTT.

This clonotype was seen at least ten times. The chain carries TRBV7-8 and TRBJ1-4, with D uncertain. Germline CDR1 is SGHVS and CDR2 is FQNEAQ. The CDR3 extends over 16 amino acids. The V end lost 1 base, the J end lost 0 bases, and 9 bases lay between the germline ends. DNA for the CDR3: TGTGCCAGCAGCTTAGTGTGGGGAGCAACTAATGAAAAACTGTTTTTT. Translated: CASSLVWGATNEKLFF.

The CDR3 spells CATRQGAGYTF. CDR3 nucleotides: TGTGCCACAAGACAGGGCGCTGGCTACACCTTC. This sequence joins TRBV6-1 and TRBJ1-2; 7 bases are shared with TRBD1. From germline, CDR1 is MNHNS and CDR2 SASEGT. V dropped 10 bases and J dropped 7; count of bases not matched to a gene: 6. This CDR3 has 11 amino acids.

This clonotype was observed a handful of times. V is TRBV7-3 and J is TRBJ2-7; unclear D gene. The germline V gene encodes CDR1 SGHTA and CDR2 FQGTGA. The CDR3 consists of 13 residues. Trimming cost V 0 bases and J 0 bases, with 3 bases left between them. Here the CDR3 reads CASSLTRSYEQYF. The DNA for the CDR3 is TGTGCCAGCAGCTTAACCCGCTCCTACGAGCAGTACTTC.